The T cell receptor beta chain described here comes from a study of identical twins. V dropped 6 bases and J dropped 0; count of bases not matched to a gene: 6. Germline V CDR1 and CDR2: KGHSH, LQKENI. The CDR3 runs 16 residues. Via MiXCR, TCRdb re-called the 5' RACE reads, giving one row per CDR3 protein. This repertoire shows under 450,000 distinct CDR3 sequences, around 18% found once; its top ten account for roughly 12%. The rearrangement uses TRBV18 and TRBJ2-4, with 9 bases that match TRBD1. Input material: naive T cells sorted from blood. The receptor was isolated from a man between 50 and 59 years old in good health. CDR3: CASSHRDREAKNIQYF. The CDR3 region has the DNA TGTGCCAGCTCGCACCGGGACAGGGAAGCCAAAAACATTCAGTACTTC.